Described below is a single T cell receptor beta chain sequence and its context. These data originate in a study of CD8+CD57+ T cells in acquired aplastic anemia. The germline V and J ends were trimmed by 4 bases and 10 bases, with 14 bases remaining between them. Germline loops: CDR1 SNHLY, CDR2 FYNNEI. The CDR3 runs to 14 residues. All patients picked for sequencing had shown, by flow cytometry, an expansion of CD8+CD57+ cells. Profiling of TCR beta VDJ combinations and CDR3 sequences used genomic DNA as template. MiXCR, applied by TCRdb to the reads, yields one record per CDR3 protein. The sample shows some 120,000 distinct CDR3 sequences, about 43% of them seen only once.

Sequenced material: sorted CD4+, CD8+, or CD8+CD57+ T cells (not recorded which) from PBMCs. The V call is TRBV2, the J call TRBJ1-6; D gene ambiguous. The sequence derives from a human donor with aplastic anemia. DNA of the CDR3: TGTGCCAGCAGTGGAGAGGTTGTGGGATCACCCCTCCACTTT. Its protein is CASSGEVVGSPLHF. The full variable domain, with the rest looked up from reference TRBV2 and TRBJ1-6, is EPEVTQTPSHQVTQMGQEVILRCVPISNHLYFYWYRQILGQKVEFLVSFYNNEISEKSEIFDDQFSVERPDGSNFTLKIRSTKLEDSAMYFCASSGEVVGSPLHFGNGTRLTVT.